This T cell receptor beta chain was documented in a study of CD8 T cells in Susac syndrome (dated by TCRdb to between 2019 and 2020). With respect to the entire study: Repertoire sequencing was used to test whether CD8+ T cell activation and differentiation in Susac syndrome was antigen driven. Here is what the overall study found, with its caveats: The TCR sequencing and HLA analysis was acknowledged to have included a relatively small number of individuals.

RNA was extracted using the RNeasy kit, and about 0.45 to 1 ug of the RNA was reverse transcribed with random hexamers. The immunoSEQ multiplex PCR assay, covering 54 Vbeta and 13 Jbeta segments, was used to amplify TCR beta CDR3 regions. To correct PCR amplification bias, a synthetic template baseline was used for both primer optimization and computational correction. Per the authors' processing: Only productive sequences were kept, with reads annotated to V, D and J genes according to IMGT and analyzed in immunoSEQ Analyzer. To calculate clonality, Shannon entropy was normalized by log2 of the number of productive unique sequences and then subtracted from one. For each patient and control, public and private clones were evaluated among the 100 most prevalent clones. Clones were defined as Susac-specific when absent from the healthy and MS cohorts, from roughly 1,100 published viral clones and from other ImmuneACCESS disease sequences. The public reads were reanalyzed by TCRdb: fastp trimming at Q25, MiXCR alignment, in-frame beta chains only. Rows with a matching CDR3 protein are joined into one entry that keeps the most common DNA and genes. The V and J calls reflect TCRdb's pipeline rather than the authors' work. Here the sample has around 130,000 distinct CDR3 sequences; nearly 95% occur a single time. Around 0.12% of the sample belongs to the ten largest clones.

The CDR3 contains 15 residues, cysteine and phenylalanine counted. The CDR3 DNA has 45 bases and is translated from base 1. V has 1 base trimmed and J has 4 bases trimmed; junction bases matching no gene number 3. CDR1 and CDR2, looked up from the germline V gene (reference sequence), are GTSNPN and SVGIG. As to this clonotype: Its antigen target is currently unknown. Base qualities were left out, and no much larger clone turns up one base away.

High-throughput TCR beta sequencing profiled peripheral blood CD8+ and CD4+ T cells from healthy donors, Susac syndrome patients and multiple sclerosis patients. Healthy donors were age- and sex-matched controls. Bulk CD8+ and CD4+ T cells were purified by magnetic negative isolation, whereas CD8+ TEMRA cells were enriched by FACS. Blood was drawn into EDTA tubes, processed within 24 hours, and PBMCs were isolated by density gradient centrifugation. PBMCs destined for TCR sequencing were cryopreserved in liquid nitrogen and later thawed in a 37 °C water bath. A purity of at least 90% was achieved for sorted or isolated CD4+, CD8+ and CD8+ TEMRA cells.

Recombination joined TRBV30 with TRBJ2-3, and 12 bases in between align with TRBD1. The specimen sequenced was CD4+ T cells from PBMCs. The TCR was taken from a human donor in good health. The sequence in DNA is TGTGCCTGGAGTGAGGGGACAGGGGGCGCAGATACGCAGTATTTT. It codes for CAWSEGTGGADTQYF.